The 15 T cell receptor beta chains reported below all come from one sample, sequenced in a study of blood T cell repertoires in COVID-19. Libraries were prepared by immunoSEQ multiplex PCR; TCRdb keeps only in-frame clonotypes and omits some of them. The table has about 400,000 clones, around 89% seen once. Input material: peripheral blood. These receptors all stem from a woman aged 30 to 39 with acute or convalescent COVID-19.

The J gene is TRBJ2-7, the V gene TRBV5-4, with TRBD1 identical over 7 bases. The CDR3 is 16 residues long. Germline V gives CDR1 SGHNT, CDR2 YYREEE (reference sequence). Trimming cost V 0 bases and J 6 bases; bases outside gene matches: 12. The DNA for the CDR3 is TGTGCCAGCAGCTTGGAGGCAAGACAGGGTTTGGGCGAGCAGTACTTC. Translation: CASSLEARQGLGEQYF.

The genes are TRBV12-3 or TRBV12-4 and TRBJ2-7, with D tentatively TRBD2 (5 bases). The CDR3 sequence is 13 residues long. V gave up 4 bases and J gave up 3 bases, with 10 bases separating them. The CDR3 DNA is TGTGCCAGCAGTTCCACAGCGGACTACGAGCAGTACTTC. Amino acids: CASSSTADYEQYF.

The V call is TRBV4-2, the J call TRBJ2-1, with D tentatively TRBD1 (7 bases). V shed 0 bases and J shed 5 bases, with 23 bases lying between them. This CDR3 region has 19 residues. CDR1 is LGHNA, CDR2 YNFKEQ, per germline. In nucleotides, the CDR3 is TGTGCCAGCAGCCAAGAAGTTGTAGCCGGAGGGGGCGCCGACAATGAGCAGTTCTTC. Protein: CASSQEVVAGGGADNEQFF.

The CDR3 region is CAISESIFRETQYF. In DNA form, the CDR3 reads TGTGCCATCAGTGAGTCTATTTTCCGAGAGACCCAGTACTTC. The rearrangement uses TRBV10-3 and TRBJ2-5, with unresolved D. Trimming shortened V by 0 bases and J by 4 bases, and 9 bases separated the two germline ends. Germline V gives CDR1 ENHRY, CDR2 SYGVKD. The CDR3 is 14 amino acids.

This clone was counted a single time. The chain links TRBV7-3 to TRBJ2-2; 14 bases agree with TRBD2. J gave up 0 bases and V 1 base, and 4 bases lay outside the gene matches. From germline, CDR1 is SGHTA and CDR2 FQGTGA. The CDR3 is 19 residues long. CDR3 region: CASSLIGLAGGPNTGELFF. CDR3 nucleotides: TGTGCCAGCAGCTTAATCGGACTAGCGGGGGGCCCGAACACCGGGGAGCTGTTTTTT.

V and J are TRBV2 and TRBJ1-6; D possibly corresponds to TRBD1 (5 bases). The germline gives CDR1 SNHLY, CDR2 FYNNEI. Trimming removed 2 bases from V and 8 bases from J, with 13 bases in between. CDR3 length: 15 residues. The CDR3 coding sequence is TGTGCCAGCAGTGAACAGGGCGTGTTTGATTCACCCCTCCACTTT. It specifies CASSEQGVFDSPLHF.

This chain connects TRBV5-1 to TRBJ1-1; D is ambiguous. Trimming cost V 0 bases and J 5 bases, with 8 bases left between them. There are 13 residues in the CDR3. From germline, CDR1 is SGHRS and CDR2 YFSETQ. DNA for the CDR3: TGCGCCAGCAGCTTGGGTTCGGGTACTGAAGCTTTCTTT. Residues: CASSLGSGTEAFF.

The gene calls are TRBV28 and TRBJ2-5, with 11 bases identical to TRBD2. This CDR3 is built from 18 residues. J gave up 2 bases and V 5 bases, and 13 bases lay outside the gene matches. Germline V gives CDR1 MDHEN, CDR2 SYDVKM. CDR3 region: CASSPTGALAGVQETQYF. CDR3 DNA sequence: TGTGCCAGCAGTCCCACGGGCGCACTAGCGGGGGTTCAAGAGACCCAGTACTTC.

The chain couples TRBV6-6 to TRBJ2-7; D is perhaps TRBD2 (7 bases). The CDR3 runs 12 residues. V was pared by 5 bases and J by 6 bases, with 11 bases between. Germline CDR1 and CDR2: MNHNY and SVGAGI (reference sequence). The CDR3 DNA is TGTGCCAGCAGTAGGGGGGGGTGCGAGCAGTACTTC. Protein product: CASSRGGCEQYF.

With respect to this clone: The sample holds other DNA sequences that translate to the same CDR3. This CDR3 reads CSAKGNYGYTF. For the CDR3, the DNA is TGCAGTGCTAAGGGGAACTATGGCTACACCTTC. J is TRBJ1-2 and V is TRBV20-1; the D gene is possibly TRBD1 (5 bases). Germline V gene data show CDR1 as DFQATT and CDR2 as SNEGSKA (reference sequence). V shed 4 bases and J shed 2 bases, with 5 bases lying between them. CDR3 length equals 11 residues.

CDR3 protein: CAISGDRGNTIYF. The CDR3 DNA reads as TGTGCCATCAGTGGGGACAGGGGGAACACCATATATTTT. The V gene is TRBV10-3, the J gene TRBJ1-3, with TRBD1 matching over 11 bases. CDR1 ENHRY and CDR2 SYGVKD come from the germline V gene. The CDR3 contains 13 residues. V trimming: 4 bases; J trimming: 7 bases; junction bases outside the gene matches: 0.

The chain recombines TRBV7-9 with TRBJ1-6, with D uncertain. CDR1 is SEHNR and CDR2 is FQNEAQ in the germline V gene (reference sequence). V lost 2 bases and J lost 8, with 7 bases in between. This CDR3 comprises 13 residues. The CDR3 DNA sequence: TGTGCCAGCAGCTTACTCGGGGATTCACCCCTCCACTTT. Its protein is CASSLLGDSPLHF.

This chain uses TRBV5-4 with TRBJ2-7; 7 bases match TRBD2. V was pared by 4 bases and J by 3 bases, with 10 bases of the junction left unmatched. Germline V gene lookup returns CDR1 SGHNT and CDR2 YYREEE (reference sequence). This CDR3 has 15 amino acids. DNA for the CDR3: TGTGCCAGCAGCCAAACTAGCGTCTCCGACTACGAGCAGTACTTC. This codes for CASSQTSVSDYEQYF.

This sequence joins TRBV11-2 and TRBJ2-5; TRBD2 agrees at 7 bases. After removal of 4 bases from V and 0 bases from J, the junction contained 2 bases not matched to a gene. Germline lookup yields CDR1 SGHAT and CDR2 FQNNGV. The CDR3 contains 14 residues. The CDR3 DNA is TGTGCCAGCAGCTCCGGACTAGACCAAGAGACCCAGTACTTC. Its translation is CASSSGLDQETQYF.

The rearrangement links TRBV24-1 to TRBJ2-3; 12 nucleotides agree with TRBD2. V shed 2 bases, J shed 3 bases, and the junction held 8 bases outside the gene matches. Germline CDR1 is KGHDR and CDR2 is SFDVKD. This CDR3 has 18 amino acids. The CDR3 sequence: CATSDSSGGARGTDTQYF. The CDR3 DNA reads TGTGCCACCAGTGATTCTAGCGGGGGGGCCAGGGGAACAGATACGCAGTATTTT.